The present T cell receptor beta chain was sequenced within a study of shared clonotypes between healthy human individuals (dated by TCRdb to about 2020). Study-level background: The cohort comprised two women and a few men aged 18 to 49 years. To estimate repertoire size and how much clonotypes are shared between individuals, the study performed deep sequencing of blood TCR repertoires from a handful of healthy adults. To increase sequencing depth and limit assay-specific biases, different laboratories used diverse techniques to prepare libraries and sequence TCR repertoires. For each donor, three plates each were used for CD4 naive and CD4 memory, two plates were used for CD8 naive, and one plate was used for CD8 memory. Between about 0.85 and 9.5 billion PBMCs per donor were obtained by leukapheresis.

Donors were healthy HIV-negative adults with no recently reported acute infections or vaccinations. Every donor was a Caucasian adult residing in Nashville, Tennessee, USA. CD4+ T cells were enriched by magnetic negative selection; naive cells were then positively selected on CD45RA, and the negative fraction formed the memory subset. After blood collection by leukapheresis, PBMCs were isolated using Ficoll-Histopaque density gradient centrifugation and then cryopreserved in the vapor phase of liquid nitrogen. Analytical flow cytometry was used to check the purity and quantity of every magnetically sorted T cell population. From each sorted fraction, genomic DNA was isolated and quantified by UV absorbance on a Nanodrop 2000c. Overall study results and their limits: The genetic and exposure-history diversity represented was limited by the small number of donors. Larger estimated clonotype richness was generally found for naive subsets than for memory subsets. Even with the large sequencing depth, rarefaction of the sorted-subset datasets indicated that sequencing was incomplete. Pairwise subsampling indicated that sequencing depth was expected to affect the degree of clonotype sharing among donors. About 4.5% of naive CD4, 3.5% of naive CD8, about 2.1% of memory CD4, and less than 0.45% of memory CD8 clonotypes were shared across a handful of donors. Compared with non-shared clonotypes, the clonotypes found in all four sorted-subset donors had higher generation probabilities. Only blood was sampled, and tissue TCR repertoires likely differ from those in blood.

Per the germline V gene, SQVTM is the CDR1 and ANQGSEA is the CDR2. The CDR3, cysteine through phenylalanine, is 12 amino acids long. Of all the DNA, just the CDR3 is kept, 36 bases in frame from base 1. V drops 4 bases and J drops 8 bases, leaving 13 bases in between. Using the deep immunoSEQ assay, TCR CDR3 regions were amplified from genomic DNA by multiplex PCR. For each cell subset, the extracted genomic DNA was distributed evenly across all wells of several immunoSEQ 96-well plates, and each plate served as one replicate. For sorted subsets, approximately 210 ng genomic DNA, equal to 30,000 or so T cell genomes, was loaded into each replicate PCR. The purified libraries were quantified using a Qubit 3.0 fluorometer, sized with a Bioanalyzer 2100, and then quantified again using the KAPA Library Quantification kit. Each immunoSEQ 96-well plate was sequenced on its own single-read 150-cycle Illumina NextSeq 550 flow cell. Regarding the original processing steps: Because the immunoSEQ output held only junctional sequences and lacked quality scores, the filtering could not match the filtering applied to full-length reads. Sequences were annotated with PyIR, a Python wrapper for IgBLAST v1.9, using IMGT germline references to assign V/J genes and CDR3. Reads were removed for weak V/J assignments (E-value above 1e-6), missing CDR3, stop codons, out-of-frame junctions, or ambiguous translated residues. V3J clonotypes were defined by identical inferred V gene, J gene, and CDR3 amino acid sequence. The percentage overlap between two repertoires was calculated by dividing the number of shared unique clonotypes by the size of the smaller repertoire. RTK rarefaction, the Chao1 estimator, and Recon v2.1 estimates of unobserved clonotypes were used to assess repertoire richness. For all TCRbeta clonotypes obtained by the gDNA method from a handful of donors, generation probabilities were computed with OLGA. This immuneACCESS table, as held by TCRdb, lists in-frame sequences with V and J called but not all clones. Of the missing ones, under half trace to an unresolved V gene in checked studies; the others have no known cause. V, J and clone size are taken as reported in that table, and D and trimming were inferred from the DNA itself. This sample lists over a million clones; roughly 96% were detected once. 1.2% of the sample lies in the top ten.

With respect to this clone: Its antigen has not been determined. No qualities accompany the bases; no much larger clone lies one base away.

The TCR originated in a man aged 30-40 years in good health. This chain is built from TRBV29-1 and TRBJ2-3, with the D gene possibly TRBD1 or TRBD2, each one fitting 5 bases. The sequencing input was naive CD4+ T cells sorted from blood. The sample's cell subset or site label, in plain terms: CD45RA+ positively selected. Here is the DNA: TGCAGCGTTGGGTTCCGGGGCGGTACGCAGTATTTT. This encodes CSVGFRGGTQYF.